These T cell receptor beta chains were read from a single sample in a study of cytomegalovirus exposure and HLA in healthy donors. The protocol was immunoSEQ multiplex PCR, while the TCRdb copy is restricted to in-frame clones and leaves out a portion. The sample lists 55,000 to 65,000 clones, approximately 83% occurring once. Sequenced sample: PBMCs. The source is a human donor in good health. The CDR3 runs from the conserved cysteine through the conserved F or W. Fields, in order: D gene, V gene, clone size, J gene, CDR3 DNA, CDR3 protein. A D gene is named only where the DNA matches it firmly. For some rows the clone size is stated as once, few or many, or as a class when expanded; others skip it.

d_call: TRBD2
v_call: TRBV10-1
clone_size: -
j_call: TRBJ2-2
cdr3_nt: TGCGCCAGCAGTGAGTTGGCGGGAGAGGCCGGGGAGCTGTTTTTT
cdr3_aa: CASSELAGEAGELFF

d_call: -
v_call: TRBV6-4
clone_size: few
j_call: TRBJ2-2
cdr3_nt: TGTGCCAGCAGTGAGACAAACACCGGGGAGCTGTTTTTT
cdr3_aa: CASSETNTGELFF

d_call: TRBD2
v_call: TRBV7-2
clone_size: -
j_call: TRBJ2-7
cdr3_nt: TGTGCCAGCAGGCGAGCGGGAGGGAATGGCTACGAGCAGTACTTC
cdr3_aa: CASRRAGGNGYEQYF

d_call: TRBD1
v_call: TRBV23-1
clone_size: -
j_call: TRBJ1-3
cdr3_nt: TGCGCCAGCAGTCTTAACAACAGGGGGCTTGGAAACACCATATATTTT
cdr3_aa: CASSLNNRGLGNTIYF

d_call: TRBD2
v_call: TRBV18
clone_size: once
j_call: TRBJ2-1
cdr3_nt: TGTGCCAGCTCACTGGTAGCGGGGGGCGTCAATGAGCAGTTCTTC
cdr3_aa: CASSLVAGGVNEQFF

d_call: -
v_call: TRBV21-1
clone_size: -
j_call: TRBJ2-5
cdr3_nt: TGTGCCAGCAGCAAGGCTGTTGCCCAGTACTTC
cdr3_aa: CASSKAVAQYF

d_call: TRBD2
v_call: TRBV28
clone_size: -
j_call: TRBJ2-1
cdr3_nt: TGTGCCAGCAGTCCTCTAGCGGGAGCCCATGAGCAGTTCTTC
cdr3_aa: CASSPLAGAHEQFF

d_call: TRBD1
v_call: TRBV28
clone_size: -
j_call: TRBJ1-5
cdr3_nt: TGTGCCAGCAGTTGGGGACAGGGGTTCAATCAGCCCCAGCATTTT
cdr3_aa: CASSWGQGFNQPQHF

d_call: -
v_call: TRBV10-3
clone_size: -
j_call: TRBJ2-7
cdr3_nt: TGTGCCATCAGTGAGGAGGTTGCCTACGAGCAGTACTTC
cdr3_aa: CAISEEVAYEQYF

d_call: TRBD1
v_call: TRBV2
clone_size: -
j_call: TRBJ1-2
cdr3_nt: TGTGCCAGCAGGGAGGACAGGGTAGATGGCTACACCTTC
cdr3_aa: CASREDRVDGYTF

d_call: TRBD2
v_call: TRBV7-2
clone_size: -
j_call: TRBJ2-5
cdr3_nt: TGTGCCAGCAGCCCGACTAGCGGGAGGGCCGGGGAGACCCAGTACTTC
cdr3_aa: CASSPTSGRAGETQYF

d_call: TRBD1
v_call: TRBV19
clone_size: -
j_call: TRBJ2-1
cdr3_nt: TGTGCCAGTAGTTTTCCGGGACAGGGTATCCATGAGCAGTTCTTC
cdr3_aa: CASSFPGQGIHEQFF

d_call: TRBD1
v_call: TRBV10-1
clone_size: -
j_call: TRBJ2-7
cdr3_nt: TGCGCCAGCAGCGCGGGACAGGGGATTACCTACGAGCAGTACTTC
cdr3_aa: CASSAGQGITYEQYF

d_call: TRBD2
v_call: TRBV7-3
clone_size: -
j_call: TRBJ2-3
cdr3_nt: TGTGCCAGCAGCCCCGGGACTAGCGGGAGTTGGGCAGATACGCAGTATTTT
cdr3_aa: CASSPGTSGSWADTQYF

d_call: -
v_call: TRBV27
clone_size: -
j_call: TRBJ1-2
cdr3_nt: TGTGCCAGCAGTTTATCTCCGGGGGGTGGCTACACCTTC
cdr3_aa: CASSLSPGGGYTF

d_call: TRBD1
v_call: TRBV6-1
clone_size: few
j_call: TRBJ2-5
cdr3_nt: TGTGCCAGCAGTGAATACGGGACAGGGGAGACCCAGTACTTC
cdr3_aa: CASSEYGTGETQYF

d_call: -
v_call: TRBV6-6
clone_size: -
j_call: TRBJ2-5
cdr3_nt: TGTGCCAGCAGTTACTCGAGAGTGGAAGAGACCCAGTACTTC
cdr3_aa: CASSYSRVEETQYF

d_call: TRBD1
v_call: TRBV9
clone_size: -
j_call: TRBJ1-1
cdr3_nt: TGTGCCAGCAGCGTAGTGGGACAGGGGGTGCGTCGCCTAATCCGTGAAGCTTTCTTT
cdr3_aa: CASSVVGQGVRRLIREAFF

d_call: TRBD2
v_call: TRBV29-1
clone_size: -
j_call: TRBJ2-5
cdr3_nt: TGCAGCGTTGCCGAAGTACGGGTACTAGCGGGGGGGCCCGAGACCCAGTACTTC
cdr3_aa: CSVAEVRVLAGGPETQYF

d_call: -
v_call: TRBV4-2
clone_size: few
j_call: TRBJ2-7
cdr3_nt: TGTGCCAGCAGCCACGTTACGGGGAGCCAGGACGAGCAGTACTTC
cdr3_aa: CASSHVTGSQDEQYF

d_call: TRBD1
v_call: TRBV27
clone_size: -
j_call: TRBJ2-7
cdr3_nt: TGTGCCAGCAGCAAAAAGCCCCGGACAGGGGAGAACGAGCAGTACTTC
cdr3_aa: CASSKKPRTGENEQYF

d_call: TRBD1
v_call: TRBV5-1
clone_size: -
j_call: TRBJ2-5
cdr3_nt: TGCGCCAGCAGCTTCGGGACAGGATACCAAGAGACCCAGTACTTC
cdr3_aa: CASSFGTGYQETQYF

d_call: TRBD2
v_call: TRBV11-2
clone_size: few
j_call: TRBJ2-1
cdr3_nt: TGTGCCAGCAGCTCGGGACTAGCGGTGGATGAGCAGTTCTTC
cdr3_aa: CASSSGLAVDEQFF

d_call: -
v_call: TRBV6-6
clone_size: -
j_call: TRBJ1-2
cdr3_nt: TGTGCCAGCACGGCAGGGAATTATGGCTACACCTTC
cdr3_aa: CASTAGNYGYTF

d_call: -
v_call: TRBV25-1
clone_size: -
j_call: TRBJ1-2
cdr3_nt: TGTGCCAGCAGTGAATTCGGTAAAGAGTATGGCTACACCTTC
cdr3_aa: CASSEFGKEYGYTF

d_call: -
v_call: TRBV5-4
clone_size: -
j_call: TRBJ1-1
cdr3_nt: TGTGCCAGCGGCAGGCGGAACACTGAAGCTTTCTTT
cdr3_aa: CASGRRNTEAFF

d_call: -
v_call: TRBV5-6
clone_size: -
j_call: TRBJ1-2
cdr3_nt: TGTGCCAGCAGCTTAAGCGGAACCAACTATGGCTACACCTTC
cdr3_aa: CASSLSGTNYGYTF

d_call: -
v_call: TRBV12-5
clone_size: -
j_call: TRBJ2-5
cdr3_nt: TGTGCTAGTGGTTTGCGGGGTGGGGAGACCCAGTACTTC
cdr3_aa: CASGLRGGETQYF

d_call: -
v_call: TRBV18
clone_size: -
j_call: TRBJ1-4
cdr3_nt: TGTGCCAGCTCAACGGGACAAGATAATGAAAAACTGTTTTTT
cdr3_aa: CASSTGQDNEKLFF

d_call: -
v_call: TRBV5-4
clone_size: -
j_call: TRBJ2-5
cdr3_nt: TGTGCCAGCAGCCCCACAGGGTCGGAGACCCAGTACTTC
cdr3_aa: CASSPTGSETQYF